One sample yielded the 5 T cell receptor beta chains listed below, sequenced in a study of cytomegalovirus exposure and HLA in healthy donors. Both 60 Vbeta primers and 13 Jbeta primers went into the PCR. Assay used: immunoSEQ multiplex PCR; TCRdb lists only in-frame clones, some missing. The sample lists about 120,000 clones, about 80% occurring once. The source material was PBMCs. Receptors originate from a female donor in good health and CMV-seronegative.

V gene TRBV4-3 combines with J gene TRBJ1-1, with TRBD1 as a possible D gene (5 bases). The CDR3 has 17 residues. Germline V gene sequence: CDR1 LGHNA, CDR2 YSLEER. The V end lost 1 base, the J end lost 6 bases, and 21 bases lay between the germline ends. CDR3 DNA: TGCGCCAGCAGCCAAGGAAACTTCAGGGTCTCGGACCCTGAAGCTTTCTTT. Protein sequence: CASSQGNFRVSDPEAFF.

As DNA, the CDR3 is TGTGCCAGCAGCTTGGATCGGGGGGGTTACACAGATACGCAGTATTTT. Translated: CASSLDRGGYTDTQYF. The J gene is TRBJ2-3, the V gene TRBV5-6, with TRBD2 matching over 8 bases. Germline V gives CDR1 SGHDT, CDR2 YYEEEE. There are 16 residues in the CDR3. J lost 2 bases, V lost 0 bases, and 5 bases had no gene match.

In its sample, this clone was seen many times. V gene TRBV4-3 combines with J gene TRBJ1-2; unclear D gene. The CDR3 is 15 amino acids. Trimming left V 1 base short and J 0 bases short, with 9 bases between. Germline CDR1 is LGHNA and CDR2 is YSLEER. The CDR3 spells CASSQVATANYGYTF. The CDR3 DNA sequence: TGCGCCAGCAGCCAAGTAGCGACTGCTAACTATGGCTACACCTTC.

The chain has TRBV4-3 and TRBJ1-1; 7 nucleotides match TRBD1. The V segment lost 1 base and the J segment 6 bases; nucleotides outside the gene matches: 8. This CDR3 has 15 amino acids. Germline CDR1 and CDR2: LGHNA and YSLEER. The CDR3 sequence is CASSQAQGRKAEAFF. CDR3 bases: TGCGCCAGCAGCCAAGCACAGGGGAGAAAGGCTGAAGCTTTCTTT.

The chain uses TRBV6-5 and TRBJ2-3; D is uncertain. Germline values: CDR1 MNHEY, CDR2 SVGAGI. The V end lost 2 bases, the J end lost 0 bases, and 6 bases lay between the germline ends. The CDR3 is 14 residues long. This CDR3 reads CASSYEYSTDTQYF. The CDR3 DNA reads as TGTGCCAGCAGTTACGAGTATAGCACAGATACGCAGTATTTT.